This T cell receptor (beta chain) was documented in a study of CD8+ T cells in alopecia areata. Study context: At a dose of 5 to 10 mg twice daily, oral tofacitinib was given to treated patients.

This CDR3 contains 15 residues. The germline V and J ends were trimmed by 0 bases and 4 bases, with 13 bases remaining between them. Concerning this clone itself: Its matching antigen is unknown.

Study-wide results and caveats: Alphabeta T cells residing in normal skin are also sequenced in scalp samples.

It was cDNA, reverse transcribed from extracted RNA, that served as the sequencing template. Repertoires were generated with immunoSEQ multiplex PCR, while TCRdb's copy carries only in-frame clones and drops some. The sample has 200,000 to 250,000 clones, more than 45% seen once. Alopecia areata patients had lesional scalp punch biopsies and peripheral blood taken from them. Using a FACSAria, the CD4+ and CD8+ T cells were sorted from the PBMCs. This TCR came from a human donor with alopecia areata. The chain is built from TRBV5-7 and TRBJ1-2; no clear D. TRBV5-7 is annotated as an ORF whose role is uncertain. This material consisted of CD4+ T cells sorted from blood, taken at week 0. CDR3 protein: CASSLAPRQSYGYTF. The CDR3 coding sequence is TGTGCCAGCAGCTTGGCTCCTCGGCAGAGCTATGGCTACACCTTC.